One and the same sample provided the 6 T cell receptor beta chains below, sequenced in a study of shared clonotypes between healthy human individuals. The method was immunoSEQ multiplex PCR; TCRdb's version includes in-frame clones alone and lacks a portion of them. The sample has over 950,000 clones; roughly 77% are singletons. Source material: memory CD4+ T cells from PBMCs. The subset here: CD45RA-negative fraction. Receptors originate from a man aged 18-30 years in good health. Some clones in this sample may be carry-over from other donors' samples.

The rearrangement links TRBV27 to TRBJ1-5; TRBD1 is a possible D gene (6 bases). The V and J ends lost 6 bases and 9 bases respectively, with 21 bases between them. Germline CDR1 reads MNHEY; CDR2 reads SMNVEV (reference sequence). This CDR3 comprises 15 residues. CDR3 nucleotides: TGTGCCAGCAGCCCCTCCTGGGGGGGGCGGCTGCCCCAGCATTTT. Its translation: CASSPSWGGRLPQHF.

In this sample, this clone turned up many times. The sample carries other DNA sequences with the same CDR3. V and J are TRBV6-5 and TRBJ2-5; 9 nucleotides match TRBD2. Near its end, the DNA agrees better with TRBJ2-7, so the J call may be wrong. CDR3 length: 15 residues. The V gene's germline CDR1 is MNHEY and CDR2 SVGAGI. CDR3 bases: TGTGCCAGCAATCCAGCGGGAGGACTGACATACGAGCAGTACTTC. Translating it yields CASNPAGGLTYEQYF.

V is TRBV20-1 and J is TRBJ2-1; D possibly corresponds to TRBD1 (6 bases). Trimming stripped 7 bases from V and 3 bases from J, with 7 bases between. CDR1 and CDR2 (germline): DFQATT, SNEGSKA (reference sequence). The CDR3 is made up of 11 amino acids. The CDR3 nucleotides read TGCAGTGGGGGGCGCTACAATGAGCAGTTCTTC. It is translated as CSGGRYNEQFF.

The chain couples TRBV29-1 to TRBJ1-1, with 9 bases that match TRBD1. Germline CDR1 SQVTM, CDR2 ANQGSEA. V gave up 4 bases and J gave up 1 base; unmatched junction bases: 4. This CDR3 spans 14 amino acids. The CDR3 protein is CSVGQGGQNTEAFF. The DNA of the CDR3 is TGCAGCGTTGGACAGGGGGGACAGAACACTGAAGCTTTCTTT.

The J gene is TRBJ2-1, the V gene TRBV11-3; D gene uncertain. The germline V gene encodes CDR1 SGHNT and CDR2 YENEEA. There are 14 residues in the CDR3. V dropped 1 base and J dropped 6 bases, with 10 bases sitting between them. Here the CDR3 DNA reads TGTGCCAGCAGCTTAGGTTCCCCGGCCAATGAGCAGTTCTTC. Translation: CASSLGSPANEQFF.

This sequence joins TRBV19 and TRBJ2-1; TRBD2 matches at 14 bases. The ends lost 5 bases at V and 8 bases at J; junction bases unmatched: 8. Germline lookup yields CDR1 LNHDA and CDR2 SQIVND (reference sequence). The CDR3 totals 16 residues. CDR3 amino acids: CASSPRTSGRHYEQFF. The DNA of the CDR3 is TGTGCCAGTAGTCCACGGACTAGCGGGAGGCATTATGAGCAGTTCTTC.